One and the same sample provided the 3 T cell receptor beta chains below, sequenced in a study of metastatic and nonmetastatic thyroid tumors (TCRdb year 2020). Before undergoing thyroid surgery, none of the patients had been given any kind of treatment. Library preparation was by PCR. TCRdb records Illumina HiSeq 4000 as the sequencer. TCRdb itself trimmed the public reads at Q25 with fastp, ran MiXCR and retained productive beta chains. The sample table shows about 70,000 clones, and 15% to 20% are seen once. The ten most abundant clones make up roughly 13% of the sample. Sequencing was performed on blood. The receptor source for this set is a female donor with papillary thyroid cancer or a benign thyroid nodule (not recorded which). Some clones in this sample may be carry-over from other donors' samples.

The chain carries TRBV27 and TRBJ1-6; TRBD1 matches 7 bases. Looked up from germline, CDR1 is MNHEY and CDR2 is SMNVEV (reference sequence). V shed 7 bases and J 10 bases; nucleotides not matched to a gene: 10. The CDR3 spans 14 residues. CDR3 residues: CASKPRGLSSPLHF. In nucleotides, the CDR3 is TGTGCCAGCAAACCCAGGGGGTTGAGCTCACCCCTCCACTTT.

This clone occurred many times. The gene calls are TRBV28 and TRBJ1-5; no reliable D call. Looked up from germline, CDR1 is MDHEN and CDR2 is SYDVKM. Trimming shortened V by 1 base and J by 4 bases, and 8 bases separated the two germline ends. This CDR3 has 14 residues. The CDR3 spells CASSLSALNQPQHF. CDR3 nucleotide sequence: TGTGCCAGCAGTTTATCAGCACTGAATCAGCCCCAGCATTTT.

This clone was recorded many times. A read error may explain this, as a much larger clone is one base away. Other DNA sequences in this specimen translate into the identical CDR3. V and J are TRBV4-1 and TRBJ2-7, with 13 bases fitting TRBD2. Germline CDR1 MGHRA, CDR2 YSYEKL. With V trimmed by 0 bases and J by 5 bases, 7 bases remained unmatched. The CDR3 is 17 amino acids. DNA for the CDR3: TGCGCCAGCAGCCAAGATACGGGACTAGCGGGGCTGAACGAGCAGTACTTC. Protein product: CASSQDTGLAGLNEQYF.